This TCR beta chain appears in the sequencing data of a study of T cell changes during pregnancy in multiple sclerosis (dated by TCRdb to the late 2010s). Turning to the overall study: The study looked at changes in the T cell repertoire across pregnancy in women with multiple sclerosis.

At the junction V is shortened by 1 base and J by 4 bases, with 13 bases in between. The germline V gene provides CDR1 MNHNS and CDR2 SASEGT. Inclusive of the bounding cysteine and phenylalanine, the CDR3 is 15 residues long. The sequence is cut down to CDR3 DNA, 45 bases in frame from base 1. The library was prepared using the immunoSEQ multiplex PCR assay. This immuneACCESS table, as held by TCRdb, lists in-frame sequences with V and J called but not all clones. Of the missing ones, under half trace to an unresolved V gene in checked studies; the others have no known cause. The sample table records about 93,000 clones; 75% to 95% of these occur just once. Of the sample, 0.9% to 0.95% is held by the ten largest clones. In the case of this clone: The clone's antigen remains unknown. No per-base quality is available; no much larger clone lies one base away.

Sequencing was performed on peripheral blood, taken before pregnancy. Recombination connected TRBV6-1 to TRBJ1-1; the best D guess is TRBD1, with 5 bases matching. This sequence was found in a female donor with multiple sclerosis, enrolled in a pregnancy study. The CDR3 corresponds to CASSEGREGATEAFF. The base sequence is TGTGCCAGCAGTGAAGGGCGGGAAGGGGCCACTGAAGCTTTCTTT.